The rows below give T cell receptor beta chains drawn from one sample of a study of blood T cell repertoires in COVID-19. The protocol was immunoSEQ multiplex PCR, while the TCRdb copy is restricted to in-frame clones and leaves out a portion. The sample carries some 73,000 clones, about 93% recorded once. Sample: peripheral blood. The receptors shown here come from a human donor in a cohort sampled during active COVID-19. The CDR3 runs from the conserved cysteine through the conserved F or W. The order of the fields is clone size, J gene, D gene, V gene, CDR3 protein, CDR3 DNA. A D gene is named only where the DNA matches it firmly. The size entry is marked missing in some rows and otherwise reads once, few, many or a size class.

. TRBJ2-5 . TRBV3-1/TRBV3-2 CASSHASVETQYF TGTGCCAGCAGCCACGCTTCGGTCGAGACCCAGTACTTC
. TRBJ2-1 . TRBV6-5 CASRGGLEQFF TGTGCCAGCAGGGGGGGTCTCGAGCAGTTCTTC
. TRBJ1-2 TRBD1 TRBV7-9 CASRSDRAPDYGYTF TGTGCCAGCAGATCGGACAGGGCCCCTGATTATGGCTACACCTTC
. TRBJ1-2 . TRBV2 CASSERQNYGYTF TGTGCCAGCAGTGAGAGGCAGAACTATGGCTACACCTTC
. TRBJ1-1 . TRBV2 CASSSGGSEAFF TGTGCCAGCAGTTCAGGTGGATCTGAAGCTTTCTTT
. TRBJ2-7 TRBD1 TRBV7-2 CASSRSGTGGSYEQYF TGTGCCAGCAGCCGCTCCGGGACAGGGGGTTCCTACGAGCAGTACTTC
. TRBJ1-4 . TRBV4-3 CASSLSSDRAEKLFF TGCGCCAGCAGCCTCAGTTCGGACAGAGCCGAAAAACTGTTTTTT
. TRBJ2-3 TRBD2 TRBV3-1/TRBV3-2 CASSPRSGGSTDTQYF TGTGCCAGCAGCCCCCGCAGCGGGGGCAGCACAGATACGCAGTATTTT
. TRBJ1-1 . TRBV7-9 CASSLRTVNTEAFF TGTGCCAGCAGCTTAAGAACGGTGAACACTGAAGCTTTCTTT
. TRBJ1-2 . TRBV21-1 CASSKGWGQGGIDYGYTF TGTGCCAGCAGCAAAGGATGGGGACAGGGTGGCATCGACTATGGCTACACCTTC
. TRBJ2-7 TRBD1 TRBV6-5 CASRRGRSYEQYF TGTGCCAGCAGGAGGGGGCGTTCCTACGAGCAGTACTTC
. TRBJ2-7 . TRBV3-1/TRBV3-2 CASSRDTPYEQYF TGTGCCAGCAGCAGGGACACCCCCTACGAGCAGTACTTC
. TRBJ2-5 . TRBV25-1 CASSHRETQYF TGTGCCAGCAGTCACCGGGAGACCCAGTACTTC
. TRBJ1-5 TRBD1 TRBV7-9 CASSPTGGDQPQHF TGTGCCAGCAGCCCGACAGGGGGTGATCAGCCCCAGCATTTT
. TRBJ2-5 . TRBV12-3/TRBV12-4 CASSLPAGTQYF TGTGCCAGCAGTTTGCCCGCGGGGACCCAGTACTTC
. TRBJ2-7 TRBD2 TRBV9 CARSRGGGEQYF TGTGCCCGCAGCCGCGGGGGGGGCGAGCAGTACTTC
. TRBJ2-2 . TRBV9 CASSVGSAVNTGELFF TGTGCCAGCAGCGTAGGGTCCGCGGTGAACACCGGGGAGCTGTTTTTT
. TRBJ1-1 TRBD1 TRBV7-9 CASSLGQGYTEAFF TGTGCCAGCAGCTTAGGACAGGGGTACACTGAAGCTTTCTTT
few TRBJ1-4 TRBD1 TRBV5-1 CASRPPGQVNEKLFF TGCGCCAGCAGACCGCCGGGACAGGTGAATGAAAAACTGTTTTTT
. TRBJ2-5 TRBD1 TRBV7-8 CASSPRDRGLQETQYF TGTGCCAGCAGCCCGAGGGACAGGGGACTCCAAGAGACCCAGTACTTC
. TRBJ2-1 . TRBV18 CASSRTVTYNEQFF TGTGCCAGCTCTCGGACAGTAACGTACAATGAGCAGTTCTTC
. TRBJ2-7 . TRBV20-1 CSAYPGLQQYF TGCAGTGCCTACCCGGGACTCCAGCAGTACTTC
. TRBJ2-7 . TRBV5-4 CASSLAADNSYEQYF TGTGCCAGCAGCTTGGCCGCCGACAACTCCTACGAGCAGTACTTC
. TRBJ2-7 . TRBV19 CASSIGYMRQVTYEQYF TGTGCCAGTAGTATAGGGTACATGAGACAGGTTACCTACGAGCAGTACTTC
. TRBJ2-1 TRBD2 TRBV5-1 CASSLAGLAVYNEQFF TGCGCCAGCAGCTTGGCAGGACTAGCGGTCTACAATGAGCAGTTCTTC
. TRBJ1-5 . TRBV15 CATSRDQGGSEPQHF TGTGCCACCAGCAGAGATCAAGGGGGTTCTGAGCCCCAGCATTTT
. TRBJ2-2 TRBD2 TRBV5-8 CASSLAGADTGELFF TGTGCCAGCAGCTTAGCGGGGGCGGACACCGGGGAGCTGTTTTTT
. TRBJ2-7 TRBD1 TRBV10-3 CAISESDRGLDEQYF TGTGCCATCAGTGAGTCGGACAGGGGGCTGGACGAGCAGTACTTC
. TRBJ2-1 TRBD2 TRBV7-2 CASSWTPGLANEQFF TGTGCCAGCAGCTGGACACCGGGACTAGCGAATGAGCAGTTCTTC
. TRBJ2-3 . TRBV4-3 CASSQESGADTQYF TGCGCCAGCAGCCAAGAATCGGGGGCAGATACGCAGTATTTT
once TRBJ2-3 . TRBV19 CASSMTGRDTQYF TGTGCCAGTAGTATGACTGGGAGAGATACGCAGTATTTT
. TRBJ2-1 . TRBV6-1 CASSESAWGGHNEQFF TGTGCCAGCAGTGAATCCGCGTGGGGGGGCCACAATGAGCAGTTCTTC
. TRBJ1-3 . TRBV5-1 CASRGTLSGNTIYF TGCGCCAGTAGGGGGACCCTCTCTGGAAACACCATATATTTT
. TRBJ1-5 . TRBV6-6 CASSPGVVDQPQHF TGTGCCAGCAGTCCAGGGGTTGTTGATCAGCCCCAGCATTTT
. TRBJ2-7 . TRBV28 CASSSGYEQYF TGTGCCAGCAGTTCGGGCTACGAGCAGTACTTC
. TRBJ1-5 . TRBV12-3/TRBV12-4 CASSLLSNQPQHF TGTGCCAGCAGCCTCCTTAGCAATCAGCCCCAGCATTTT
. TRBJ2-2 . TRBV5-8 CASSLGDTNTGELFF TGTGCCAGCAGCTTGGGGGACACTAACACCGGGGAGCTGTTTTTT
few TRBJ1-5 TRBD1 TRBV5-4 CASSLGTGGKGNQPQHF TGTGCCAGCAGCTTGGGGACAGGGGGAAAAGGCAATCAGCCCCAGCATTTT
. TRBJ2-7 TRBD2 TRBV5-5 CARPGREQYF TGTGCCCGTCCCGGGAGGGAGCAGTACTTC